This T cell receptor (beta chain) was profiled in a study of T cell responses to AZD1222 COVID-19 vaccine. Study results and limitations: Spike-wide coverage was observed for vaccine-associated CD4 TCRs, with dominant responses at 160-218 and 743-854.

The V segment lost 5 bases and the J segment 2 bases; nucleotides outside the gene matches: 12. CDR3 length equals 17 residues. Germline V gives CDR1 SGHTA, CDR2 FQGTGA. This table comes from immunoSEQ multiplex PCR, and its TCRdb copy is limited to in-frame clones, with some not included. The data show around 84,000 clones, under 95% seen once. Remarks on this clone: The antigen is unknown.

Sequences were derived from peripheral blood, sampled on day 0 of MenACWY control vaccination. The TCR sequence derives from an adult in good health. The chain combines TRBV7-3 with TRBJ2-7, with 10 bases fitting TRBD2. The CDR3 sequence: CASSPTLLSGGAYEQYF. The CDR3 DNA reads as TGTGCCAGCAGCCCCACCCTTTTGAGCGGGGGGGCCTACGAGCAGTACTTC. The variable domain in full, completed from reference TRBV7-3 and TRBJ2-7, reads GAGVSQTPSNKVTEKGKYVELRCDPISGHTALYWYRQSLGQGPEFLIYFQGTGAADDSGLPNDRFFAVRPEGSVSTLKIQRTERGDSAVYLCASSPTLLSGGAYEQYFGPGTRLTVT.